This entry concerns a single TCR beta chain. Its target is not known. The data were taken from a study of cytomegalovirus exposure and HLA in healthy donors. Study-wide results and caveats: The investigators catalogued 164 TCR beta chains as cytomegalovirus-associated.

Profiling relied on immunoSEQ multiplex PCR, and the TCRdb table lists in-frame clones only, not all of them. The data hold about 130,000 clones, with 85% to 90% observed a single time. The sample taken for sequencing was PBMCs. The TCR sequence derives from a woman aged 25-40 years in good health and CMV-seropositive.

The CDR3 region has the DNA TGTGCCAGCAGCTTGGAAGTGGGCAGAATATCCACTGAAGCTTTCTTT. This codes for CASSLEVGRISTEAFF. This rearrangement joins TRBV5-6 to TRBJ1-1; D is unclear. V lost 0 bases and J lost 4, with 16 bases in between. The V gene's germline CDR1 is SGHDT and CDR2 YYEEEE. This CDR3 spans 16 amino acids.